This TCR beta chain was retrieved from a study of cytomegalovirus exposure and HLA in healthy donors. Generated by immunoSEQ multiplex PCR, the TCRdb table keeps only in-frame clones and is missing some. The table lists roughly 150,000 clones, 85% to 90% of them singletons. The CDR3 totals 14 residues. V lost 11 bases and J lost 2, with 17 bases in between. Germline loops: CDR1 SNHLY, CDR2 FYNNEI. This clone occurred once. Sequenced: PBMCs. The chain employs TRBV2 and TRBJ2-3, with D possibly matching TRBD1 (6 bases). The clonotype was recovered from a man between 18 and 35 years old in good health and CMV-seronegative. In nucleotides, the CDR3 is TGTGCCGGGAAAAAGGGACAACCCACAGATACGCAGTATTTT. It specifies CAGKKGQPTDTQYF.